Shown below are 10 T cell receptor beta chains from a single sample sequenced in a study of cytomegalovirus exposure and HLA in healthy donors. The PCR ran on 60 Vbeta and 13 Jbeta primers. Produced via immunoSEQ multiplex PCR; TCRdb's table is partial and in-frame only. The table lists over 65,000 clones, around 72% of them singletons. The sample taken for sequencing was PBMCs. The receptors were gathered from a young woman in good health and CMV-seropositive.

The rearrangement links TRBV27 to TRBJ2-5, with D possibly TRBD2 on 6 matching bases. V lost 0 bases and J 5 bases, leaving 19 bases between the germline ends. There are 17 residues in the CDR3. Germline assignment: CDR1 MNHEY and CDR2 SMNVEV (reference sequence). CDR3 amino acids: CASSLSGRAGTGETQYF. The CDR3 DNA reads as TGTGCCAGCAGTTTATCAGGGCGGGCGGGAACGGGGGAGACCCAGTACTTC.

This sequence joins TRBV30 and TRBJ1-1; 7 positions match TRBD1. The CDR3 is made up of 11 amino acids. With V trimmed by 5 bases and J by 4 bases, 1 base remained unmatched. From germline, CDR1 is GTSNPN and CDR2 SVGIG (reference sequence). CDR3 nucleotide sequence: TGTGCCTGGGACAGGGTCACTGAAGCTTTCTTT. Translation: CAWDRVTEAFF.

The CDR3 protein is CASSTQLAGGAILPDGRDQPQHF. The CDR3 nucleotides read TGTGCCAGTAGTACCCAACTAGCGGGAGGGGCGATATTGCCGGATGGACGGGATCAGCCCCAGCATTTT. The chain has TRBV19 and TRBJ1-5; weak D call: TRBD1 (5 bases). Germline CDR1 LNHDA, CDR2 SQIVND (reference sequence). V lost 4 bases and J 5 bases, leaving 39 bases between the germline ends. The CDR3 length is 23 residues.

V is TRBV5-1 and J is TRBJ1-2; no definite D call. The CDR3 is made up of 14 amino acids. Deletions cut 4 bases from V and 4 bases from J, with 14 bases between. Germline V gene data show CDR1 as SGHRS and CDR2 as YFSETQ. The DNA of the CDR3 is TGCGCCAGCAGCCCTTCGGACTTCGGCTATGGCTACACCTTC. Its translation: CASSPSDFGYGYTF. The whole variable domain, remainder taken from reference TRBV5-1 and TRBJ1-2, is KAGVTQTPRYLIKTRGQQVTLSCSPISGHRSVSWYQQTPGQGLQFLFEYFSETQRNKGNFPGRFSGRQFSNSRSEMNVSTLELGDSALYLCASSPSDFGYGYTFGSGTRLTVV.

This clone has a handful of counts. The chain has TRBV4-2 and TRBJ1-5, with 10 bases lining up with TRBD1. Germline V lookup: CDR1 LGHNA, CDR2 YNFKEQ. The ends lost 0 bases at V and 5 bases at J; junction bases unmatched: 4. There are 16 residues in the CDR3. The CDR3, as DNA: TGTGCCAGCAGCCAAGATCGCGGGACAGGGGATCAGCCCCAGCATTTT. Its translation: CASSQDRGTGDQPQHF.

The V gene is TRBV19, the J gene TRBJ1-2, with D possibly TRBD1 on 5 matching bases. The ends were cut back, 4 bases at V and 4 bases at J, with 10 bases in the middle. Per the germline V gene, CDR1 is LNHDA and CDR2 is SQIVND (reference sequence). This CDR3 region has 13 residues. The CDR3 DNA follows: TGTGCCAGTAGTAAAGGGGCCCGCTATGGCTACACCTTC. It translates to CASSKGARYGYTF.

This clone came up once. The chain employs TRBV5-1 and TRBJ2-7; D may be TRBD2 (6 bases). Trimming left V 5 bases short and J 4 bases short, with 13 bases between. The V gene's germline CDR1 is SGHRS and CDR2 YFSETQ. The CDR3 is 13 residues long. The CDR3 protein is CASSAGRGYEQYF. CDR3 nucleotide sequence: TGCGCCAGCAGTGCCGGGAGAGGGTACGAGCAGTACTTC.

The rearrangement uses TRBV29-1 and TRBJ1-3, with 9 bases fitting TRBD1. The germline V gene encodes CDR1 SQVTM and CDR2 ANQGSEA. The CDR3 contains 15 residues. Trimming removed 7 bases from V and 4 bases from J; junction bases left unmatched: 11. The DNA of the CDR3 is TGCAGCGGTGCCGAAGGGACAGGGTTAGGAAACACCATATATTTT. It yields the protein CSGAEGTGLGNTIYF.

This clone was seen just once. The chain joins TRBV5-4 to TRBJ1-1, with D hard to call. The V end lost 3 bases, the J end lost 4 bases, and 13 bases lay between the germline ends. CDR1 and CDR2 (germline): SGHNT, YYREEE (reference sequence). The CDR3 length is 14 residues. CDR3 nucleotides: TGTGCCAGCAGCTCCCTCCTCGCGGGCACTGAAGCTTTCTTT. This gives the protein CASSSLLAGTEAFF.

CDR3 amino acids: CASSRVGVGQRDTQYF. In DNA, the CDR3 is TGTGCCAGCAGCCGAGTGGGGGTGGGACAGAGGGATACGCAGTATTTT. The chain recombines TRBV2 with TRBJ2-3; 7 nucleotides match TRBD1. Germline V gives CDR1 SNHLY, CDR2 FYNNEI. Trimming cost V 6 bases and J 6 bases; bases outside gene matches: 15. CDR3 length equals 16 residues.